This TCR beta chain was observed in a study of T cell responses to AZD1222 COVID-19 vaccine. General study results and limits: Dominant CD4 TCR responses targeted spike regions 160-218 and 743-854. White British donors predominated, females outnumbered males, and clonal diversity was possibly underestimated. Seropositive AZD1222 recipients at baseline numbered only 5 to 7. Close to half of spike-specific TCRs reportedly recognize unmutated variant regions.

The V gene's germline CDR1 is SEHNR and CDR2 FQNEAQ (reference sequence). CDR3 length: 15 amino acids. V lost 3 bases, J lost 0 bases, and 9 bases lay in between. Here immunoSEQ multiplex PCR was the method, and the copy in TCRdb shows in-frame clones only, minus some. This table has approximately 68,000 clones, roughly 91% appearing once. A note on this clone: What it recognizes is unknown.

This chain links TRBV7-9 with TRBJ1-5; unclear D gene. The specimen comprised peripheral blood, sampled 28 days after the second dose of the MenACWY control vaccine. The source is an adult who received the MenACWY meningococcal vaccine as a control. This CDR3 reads CASSLDGNSNQPQHF. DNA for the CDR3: TGTGCCAGCAGCTTGGACGGAAATAGCAATCAGCCCCAGCATTTT. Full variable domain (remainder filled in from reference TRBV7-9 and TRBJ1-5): DTGVSQNPRHKITKRGQNVTFRCDPISEHNRLYWYRQTLGQGPEFLTYFQNEAQLEKSRLLSDRFSAERPKGSFSTLEIQRTEQGDSAMYLCASSLDGNSNQPQHFGDGTRLSIL.